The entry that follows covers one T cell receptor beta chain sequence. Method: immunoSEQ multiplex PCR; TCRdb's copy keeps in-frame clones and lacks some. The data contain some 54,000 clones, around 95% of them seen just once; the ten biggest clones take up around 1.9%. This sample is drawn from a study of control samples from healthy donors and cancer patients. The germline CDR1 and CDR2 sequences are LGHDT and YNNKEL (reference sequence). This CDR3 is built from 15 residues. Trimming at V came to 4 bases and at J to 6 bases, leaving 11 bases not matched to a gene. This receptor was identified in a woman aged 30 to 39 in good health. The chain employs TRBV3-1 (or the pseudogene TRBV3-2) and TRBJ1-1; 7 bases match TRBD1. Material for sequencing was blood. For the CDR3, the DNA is TGTGCCAGCAGCCCGCCAGACAGGGTGAGCGCTGAAGCTTTCTTT. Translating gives CASSPPDRVSAEAFF.